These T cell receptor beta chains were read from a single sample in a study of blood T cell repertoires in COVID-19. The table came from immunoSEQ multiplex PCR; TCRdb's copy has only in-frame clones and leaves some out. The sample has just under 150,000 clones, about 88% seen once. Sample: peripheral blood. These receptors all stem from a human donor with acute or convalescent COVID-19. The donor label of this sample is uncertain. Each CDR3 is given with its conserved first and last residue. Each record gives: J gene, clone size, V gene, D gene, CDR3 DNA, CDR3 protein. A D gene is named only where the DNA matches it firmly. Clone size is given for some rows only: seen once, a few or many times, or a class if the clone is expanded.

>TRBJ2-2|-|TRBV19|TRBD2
TGTGCCAGTAGGGATAGCGGGAGGGGAAACACCGGGGAGCTGTTTTTT
CASRDSGRGNTGELFF
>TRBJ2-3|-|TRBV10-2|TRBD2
TGCGCCAGCAGTGGTCCCGGGACTAGCGGGGAACCTAGCACAGATACGCAGTATTTT
CASSGPGTSGEPSTDTQYF
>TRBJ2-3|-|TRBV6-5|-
TGTGCCAGCCATACCTCGGGAAAAGATACGCAGTATTTT
CASHTSGKDTQYF
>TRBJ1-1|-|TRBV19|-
TGTGCCAGTAGTACCAGACAGGTCCTGCTGGGTACTGAAGCTTTCTTT
CASSTRQVLLGTEAFF
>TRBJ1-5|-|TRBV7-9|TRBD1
TGTGCCAGCAGCTCGGACAGGGAGGCCAATCAGCCCCAGCATTTT
CASSSDREANQPQHF
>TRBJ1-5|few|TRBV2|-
TGTGCCAGCAGTGACGGGGTGAATCAGCCCCAGCATTTT
CASSDGVNQPQHF
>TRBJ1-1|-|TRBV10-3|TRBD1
TGTGCCATCAGGGACAGGGGGGAGAACACTGAAGCTTTCTTT
CAIRDRGENTEAFF
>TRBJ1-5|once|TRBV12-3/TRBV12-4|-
TGTGCCAGCAGCCTGACACCCTCAGGGCCCCAGCATTTT
CASSLTPSGPQHF
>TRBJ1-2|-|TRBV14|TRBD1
TGTGCCAGCAGCCAGTGGACAGGTCCCTATGGCTACACCTTC
CASSQWTGPYGYTF
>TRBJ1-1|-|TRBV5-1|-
TGCGCCAGCAGCTTGGCGGGGAACGCTGAAGCTTTCTTT
CASSLAGNAEAFF